This TCR beta chain was obtained from a study of shared clonotypes between healthy human individuals. CD8 cells classed as naive were CD45RO-negative and positively selected for CCR7, excluding terminally differentiated effector memory CD45RA+ cells. The CDR3 loop spans 15 amino acids. Looked up from germline, CDR1 is SGDLS and CDR2 is YYNGEE. The V and J ends lost 1 base and 6 bases, in that order; junction bases with no gene match: 5. Deep was the level used in running the assay. Profiled with immunoSEQ multiplex PCR; TCRdb holds only in-frame clones, not every one. The sample holds around 2,000,000 clones, about 93% seen once.

V usage is TRBV9 and J usage is TRBJ2-1; 9 positions agree with TRBD2. The sequencing sample was made of naive CD8+ T cells from PBMCs. This receptor was identified in a young man in good health. Some clones in this sample may be carry-over from other donors' samples. The CDR3 DNA reads TGTGCCAGCAGCGTATTGCTAGCGGGAAGCAATGAGCAGTTCTTC. Translation: CASSVLLAGSNEQFF.